Listed below are T cell receptor beta chains from one sample, sequenced in a study of cytomegalovirus exposure and HLA in healthy donors. Repertoires were generated with immunoSEQ multiplex PCR, while TCRdb's copy carries only in-frame clones and drops some. This repertoire shows over 200,000 clones, about 72% found once; its top ten account for less than 4.5%. Material: PBMCs. These receptors came from a male donor in good health and CMV-seronegative. The CDR3 runs from the conserved cysteine through the conserved F or W. A D gene is named only where the DNA matches it firmly. A row's size may be missing; if present it is once, few, many or a size class.

cdr3_length	v_call	clone_size	d_call	j_call	cdr3_nt	cdr3_aa
18	TRBV5-1	once	TRBD2	TRBJ2-3	TGCGCCAGCAGGTCCGGGACTACACCTCAATACGGCACAGATACGCAGTATTTT	CASRSGTTPQYGTDTQYF
14	TRBV4-1	few	-	TRBJ2-1	TGCGCCAGCAGCCCCCGCGGCATCGACAATGAGCAGTTCTTC	CASSPRGIDNEQFF
13	TRBV30	-	-	TRBJ1-1	TGTGCCTGGAGTGTATTCGGGAACACTGAAGCTTTCTTT	CAWSVFGNTEAFF
15	TRBV19	-	TRBD1	TRBJ1-1	TGTGCCAGTAGTTCGCGAGACAGGGGGCCCACTGAAGCTTTCTTT	CASSSRDRGPTEAFF
11	TRBV1	-	-	TRBJ2-3	TGCACCAGAGCCGGGGGGCATACGCAGTATTTT	CTRAGGHTQYF
14	TRBV18	-	-	TRBJ1-2	TGTGCCAGCTCACCACCGAACCAGGAGGAGCTCTACACCTTC	CASSPPNQEELYTF
13	TRBV7-3	-	-	TRBJ1-3	TGTGCCAGCTCTGAGAGCTCTGGAAACACCATATATTTT	CASSESSGNTIYF
16	TRBV6-4	-	TRBD2	TRBJ2-2	TGTGCCAGCAGGAGACTAGCGGGAGATAGTGGCGGGGAGCTGTTTTTT	CASRRLAGDSGGELFF
13	TRBV19	few	-	TRBJ2-2	TGTGCCAGTAGTCCGCGACTAGCCGGGGAGCTGTTTTTT	CASSPRLAGELFF
16	TRBV5-1	-	-	TRBJ2-2	TGCGCCAGCAGCTTCCAGCCCGGGACTGGCACCGGGGAGCTGTTTTTT	CASSFQPGTGTGELFF
14	TRBV13	-	-	TRBJ1-1	TGTGCCACCAGAGAGCGGGACGGAGGCACTGAAGCTTTCTTT	CATRERDGGTEAFF
17	TRBV30	-	-	TRBJ1-2	TGTGCCTGGAGTGTTGGATCTTTCCTCCGGGGGGGATATGGCTACACCTTC	CAWSVGSFLRGGYGYTF
13	TRBV29-1	-	-	TRBJ1-1	TGCAGCGTGCGGGGCAGGGTTGGCGCTGAAGCTTTCTTT	CSVRGRVGAEAFF
13	TRBV7-8	-	TRBD1	TRBJ2-3	TGTGCCAGCAGCCTGCAACAGGGGAAGACGCAGTATTTT	CASSLQQGKTQYF
13	TRBV28	-	TRBD2	TRBJ2-3	TGTGCCAGCATCGGGGGGGGTACAGATACGCAGTATTTT	CASIGGGTDTQYF
16	TRBV27	once	TRBD1	TRBJ1-2	TGTGCCAGCAGTCTCACCTCGACAGGGTTGGCCTATGGCTACACCTTC	CASSLTSTGLAYGYTF
22	TRBV2	once	-	TRBJ1-5	TGTGCCAGCAGTGAACTCCCCATTCAGTCAGGGTCCTTAGGGAACGGCAATCAGCCCCAGCATTTT	CASSELPIQSGSLGNGNQPQHF
14	TRBV29-1	-	TRBD1	TRBJ1-2	TGCAGCGCTGCTGGACAGGGCTTCAACTATGGCTACACCTTC	CSAAGQGFNYGYTF
14	TRBV18	once	-	TRBJ2-5	TGTGCCAGCTCACCGCGTGGAGGAGCGGAGACCCAGTACTTC	CASSPRGGAETQYF
15	TRBV28	-	TRBD2	TRBJ2-1	TGTGCCAGCGTCCAGAGCGGGAGGGGTTTGGGGGTGCAGTTCTTC	CASVQSGRGLGVQFF
10	TRBV29-1	once	-	TRBJ2-1	TGCAGCGCCAAGAGGGATGAGCAGTTCTTC	CSAKRDEQFF
12	TRBV5-4	once	-	TRBJ1-3	TGTGCCAGCAGCCAGTCCGGAAACACCATATATTTT	CASSQSGNTIYF
14	TRBV19	-	-	TRBJ1-5	TGTGCCAGTAGTATAGAGGGGGCCAATCAGCCCCAGCATTTT	CASSIEGANQPQHF
16	TRBV18	-	-	TRBJ2-3	TGTGCCAGCTCACCACTCCGGGAACCGAGCACAGATACGCAGTATTTT	CASSPLREPSTDTQYF
19	TRBV4-1	-	TRBD2	TRBJ2-2	TGCGCCAGCAGCCAAGTGGGGGGGGGAGACAGCACGAACACCGGGGAGCTGTTTTTT	CASSQVGGGDSTNTGELFF
11	TRBV7-9	-	-	TRBJ1-2	TGTGCCAGCAGCTCCATGAGTACTTACACCTTC	CASSSMSTYTF
15	TRBV6-1	-	TRBD1	TRBJ2-7	TGTGCCAGCAGACCACCCGGGACAGGGCTCGGGGAGCAGTACTTC	CASRPPGTGLGEQYF
17	TRBV27	few	TRBD2	TRBJ2-2	TGTGCCAGCCGCCCACAAAGGCTAGCGGTATACACCGGGGAGCTGTTTTTT	CASRPQRLAVYTGELFF
10	TRBV29-1	-	TRBD1	TRBJ2-5	TGCAGCGTTTCTGGGACAGCCCAGTACTTC	CSVSGTAQYF
15	TRBV28	-	TRBD1	TRBJ2-3	TGTGCCAGCAGTATAACAGGGGGAAGAACAGATACGCAGTATTTT	CASSITGGRTDTQYF
13	TRBV6-4	-	-	TRBJ2-2	TGTGCCAGTCGCGGGGATGCCCACGGGGAGCTGTTTTTT	CASRGDAHGELFF
16	TRBV29-1	-	TRBD2	TRBJ2-3	TGCAGCGTTGTTGGGCATAGCGGGAGTGGCTCAGATACGCAGTATTTT	CSVVGHSGSGSDTQYF
15	TRBV5-1	-	TRBD2	TRBJ2-7	TGCGCCAGCGGCCTCGGGCTAGCGGGAGGCTACGAGCAGTACTTC	CASGLGLAGGYEQYF
15	TRBV11-1	-	TRBD2	TRBJ2-7	TGTGCCAGCAGCTTAGTAGCGGGTGATGCCTACGAGCAGTACTTC	CASSLVAGDAYEQYF
15	TRBV27	-	-	TRBJ2-7	TGTGCCAGCAGTTTAGTCCCAACTTACTCCTACGAGCAGTACTTC	CASSLVPTYSYEQYF
13	TRBV6-6	-	-	TRBJ2-3	TGTGCCAGCAGTGGGCTTAGCGCAGATACGCAGTATTTT	CASSGLSADTQYF
14	TRBV19	-	-	TRBJ1-6	TGTGCCAGTAGTACGTCGCGACAGAATTCACCCCTCCACTTT	CASSTSRQNSPLHF
14	TRBV7-5	-	-	TRBJ2-7	TGTGCCAGAAGTCCGGAGGCTAGCTCCTACGAGCAGTACTTC	CARSPEASSYEQYF
13	TRBV10-3	-	-	TRBJ2-7	TGTGCCATCAGGAAGGACACGTCCTACGAGCAGTACTTC	CAIRKDTSYEQYF
14	TRBV6-5	-	-	TRBJ1-3	TGTGCCAGCACCACACAGGGAGCTGGAAACACCATATATTTT	CASTTQGAGNTIYF
11	TRBV28	-	-	TRBJ1-3	TGTGCCAGCACTGCTGGAAACACCATATATTTT	CASTAGNTIYF
17	TRBV15	-	-	TRBJ2-7	TGTGCCACCAGCAGAGTGCGGGCTCCGCTCTATCCCTACGAGCAGTACTTC	CATSRVRAPLYPYEQYF
15	TRBV6-1	few	TRBD1	TRBJ2-7	TGTGCCAGCAGTGAGGAGACAGGGAGCTCCTACGAGCAGTACTTC	CASSEETGSSYEQYF
15	TRBV4-1	-	-	TRBJ1-4	TGCGCCAGCAGCCAAGAGTCGGCAGACCCGGGGAAACTGTTTTTT	CASSQESADPGKLFF
14	TRBV7-3	-	TRBD1	TRBJ1-4	TGTGCCAGCAGACGCGACAGGGCGAATGAAAAACTGTTTTTT	CASRRDRANEKLFF
15	TRBV27	few	-	TRBJ1-4	TGTGCCAGCAAATTACCCCCTCAGCGGAGTGAAAAACTGTTTTTT	CASKLPPQRSEKLFF
16	TRBV27	-	TRBD1	TRBJ2-7	TGTGCCAGCAGTTTATCGCCCAGGGGGATCGACCACGAGCAGTACTTC	CASSLSPRGIDHEQYF
14	TRBV5-1	-	TRBD2	TRBJ2-5	TGCGCCAGCAGCTGGACTAGCGGACAAGAGACCCAGTACTTC	CASSWTSGQETQYF
17	TRBV6-1	-	TRBD1	TRBJ2-4	TGTGCCAGCAGTGAAGTCGGACAGGCCCTAGCCAAAAACATTCAGTACTTC	CASSEVGQALAKNIQYF
14	TRBV10-2	-	TRBD2	TRBJ2-2	TGCGCCAGCATTACGACCGGGAGGGTGGGGGAGCTGTTTTTT	CASITTGRVGELFF
16	TRBV11-3	few	-	TRBJ2-2	TGTGCCAGCAGCTTAAGGCAGTCAGGGAACACCGGGGAGCTGTTTTTT	CASSLRQSGNTGELFF
13	TRBV19	-	-	TRBJ2-1	TGTGCCAGTAGTCCCTCTTCCCCGTATGAGCAGTTCTTC	CASSPSSPYEQFF
13	TRBV6-5	-	-	TRBJ1-3	TGTGCCAGCAGGGGAGAAAACGGGAACACCATATATTTT	CASRGENGNTIYF
11	TRBV19	-	-	TRBJ2-3	TGTGCCAGCAGAGCGACAGATACGCAGTATTTT	CASRATDTQYF
14	TRBV5-1	-	-	TRBJ2-3	TGCGCCAGCAGCCCAGGGGAAAGCACAGATACGCAGTATTTT	CASSPGESTDTQYF
15	TRBV19	once	TRBD2	TRBJ2-3	TGTGCCAGTAGTATGGGACTAGCGGTCACAGATACGCAGTATTTT	CASSMGLAVTDTQYF
15	TRBV15	-	-	TRBJ2-7	TGTGCCACCAGCAGTGCTACAGGTACGGCCTACGAGCAGTACTTC	CATSSATGTAYEQYF